Listed below are T cell receptor beta chains from one sample, sequenced in a study of cytomegalovirus exposure and HLA in healthy donors. Sequencing was performed with immunoSEQ multiplex PCR; in TCRdb, only in-frame clones are kept and a portion is missing. The profile covers some 130,000 clones, with around three quarters appearing a single time and approximately 7% taken by the ten largest. The sample consisted of PBMCs. These receptor sequences come from a man aged 40-50 years in good health and CMV-seropositive. The CDR3 runs from the conserved cysteine through the conserved F or W. The order of the fields is clone size, J gene, D gene, V gene, CDR3 DNA, CDR3 protein. The D gene is left open where the match is weak. The listing skips clone size in some rows; elsewhere it reads once, few, many or a size class.

size: NA; J: TRBJ1-5; D: TRBD1; V: TRBV10-3; DNA: TGTGCCATCACCGACTGGGGACAGGGTTCGGGGGCCCAGCATTTT; CDR3: CAITDWGQGSGAQHF
size: few; J: TRBJ1-5; D: NA; V: TRBV30; DNA: TGTGCCTGGAGGGCGGACACCGCGGGGCAGCCCCAGCATTTT; CDR3: CAWRADTAGQPQHF
size: NA; J: TRBJ1-3; D: NA; V: TRBV5-4; DNA: TGTGCCAGCAGCGCCAGGACAAGGAACGGAAACACCATATATTTT; CDR3: CASSARTRNGNTIYF
size: NA; J: TRBJ2-7; D: TRBD1; V: TRBV5-1; DNA: TGCGCCAGCAGCCGGACAGGGGGTTCCTACGAGCAGTACTTC; CDR3: CASSRTGGSYEQYF
size: NA; J: TRBJ2-1; D: NA; V: TRBV27; DNA: TGTGCCAGCAGTTTAGGGCGCAATGAGCAGTTCTTC; CDR3: CASSLGRNEQFF
size: NA; J: TRBJ2-7; D: NA; V: TRBV6-1; DNA: TGTGCCAGCAGTGAAGACTACGCCTACGAGCAGTACTTC; CDR3: CASSEDYAYEQYF
size: NA; J: TRBJ2-7; D: TRBD2; V: TRBV2; DNA: TGTGCCAGCAGTGAAGGGAGCGGGAGCAATCACGAGCAGTACTTC; CDR3: CASSEGSGSNHEQYF
size: NA; J: TRBJ1-5; D: NA; V: TRBV19; DNA: TGTGCCAGTAGTCTGGAGGGGTGGAGCAATCAGCCCCAGCATTTT; CDR3: CASSLEGWSNQPQHF
size: NA; J: TRBJ1-1; D: TRBD1; V: TRBV6-5; DNA: TGTGCCAGCAGTTACCGGACAGGGGGCGCCCGCACTGAAGCTTTCTTT; CDR3: CASSYRTGGARTEAFF
size: NA; J: TRBJ1-1; D: TRBD1; V: TRBV7-6; DNA: TGTGCCAGCAGCAACCATCGGGACAGCAACACTGAAGCTTTCTTT; CDR3: CASSNHRDSNTEAFF
size: NA; J: TRBJ2-5; D: NA; V: TRBV7-9; DNA: TGTGCCAGCAGCCCCGCAGGAGGCTGGGGAGAGACCCAGTACTTC; CDR3: CASSPAGGWGETQYF
size: NA; J: TRBJ1-6; D: TRBD1; V: TRBV6-5; DNA: TGTGCCAGCAGTTACTCACCGGGACAGGGGGCTTCACCCCTCCACTTT; CDR3: CASSYSPGQGASPLHF
size: once; J: TRBJ1-4; D: NA; V: TRBV7-2; DNA: TGTGCCAGCAGCTTAGCAGGGGGAATGGGCGAAAAACTGTTTTTT; CDR3: CASSLAGGMGEKLFF
size: NA; J: TRBJ1-4; D: NA; V: TRBV2; DNA: TGTGCCAGCAGGCCTGACAGCCCCATTGTGTTTTTT; CDR3: CASRPDSPIVFF
size: NA; J: TRBJ2-7; D: NA; V: TRBV15; DNA: TGTGCCACCAGCAGAGATGACAGCTACGAGCAGTACTTC; CDR3: CATSRDDSYEQYF
size: NA; J: TRBJ2-1; D: TRBD1; V: TRBV2; DNA: TGTGCCAGCAGTGAGGGACAGGGGGCTGGTGAGCAGTTCTTC; CDR3: CASSEGQGAGEQFF
size: NA; J: TRBJ2-7; D: TRBD2; V: TRBV7-9; DNA: TGTGCCAGCAGCGGTCCTAGCGGGATAATCTACGAGCAGTACTTC; CDR3: CASSGPSGIIYEQYF
size: NA; J: TRBJ2-7; D: NA; V: TRBV11-2; DNA: TGTGCCAGCAGCTATTGGGAGGGGGGGCAGTACTTC; CDR3: CASSYWEGGQYF
size: NA; J: TRBJ1-4; D: NA; V: TRBV5-1; DNA: TGCGCCAGCAGACAGGCAACTAATGAAAAACTGTTTTTT; CDR3: CASRQATNEKLFF
size: NA; J: TRBJ2-1; D: TRBD1; V: TRBV6-5; DNA: TGTGCCAGCAGTCTGCACGACAGGGTTAGGCGGTTCTTC; CDR3: CASSLHDRVRRFF
size: NA; J: TRBJ1-2; D: NA; V: TRBV19; DNA: TGTGCCACCTTGGGAGTCGGGAGACAGCCTCTCTATGGCTACACCTTC; CDR3: CATLGVGRQPLYGYTF
size: few; J: TRBJ2-7; D: NA; V: TRBV28; DNA: TGTGCCAGCAGTTCTCTCGCGGAAACCTACGAGCAGTACTTC; CDR3: CASSSLAETYEQYF
size: NA; J: TRBJ2-3; D: NA; V: TRBV10-2; DNA: TGCGCCAGCAGTGAGTCCCTACGGGGAGCGCAGTATTTT; CDR3: CASSESLRGAQYF
size: few; J: TRBJ1-2; D: NA; V: TRBV10-2; DNA: TGCGCCAGCAGGAAGGAGGATCGGGGTGGCTACACCTTC; CDR3: CASRKEDRGGYTF
size: NA; J: TRBJ1-1; D: NA; V: TRBV14; DNA: TGTGCCAGCAGTCTCACGGGGGGGATGAACACTGAAGCTTTCTTT; CDR3: CASSLTGGMNTEAFF
size: NA; J: TRBJ2-7; D: NA; V: TRBV6-1; DNA: TGTGCCAGCACCCAGGACAGCCCCTACGAGCAGTACTTC; CDR3: CASTQDSPYEQYF
size: NA; J: TRBJ1-1; D: TRBD1; V: TRBV7-3; DNA: TGTGCCAGCAGCACGACGGCTGTGACAGGGGGCACTGAAGCTTTCTTT; CDR3: CASSTTAVTGGTEAFF
size: NA; J: TRBJ1-4; D: TRBD1; V: TRBV18; DNA: TGTGCCAGCTCACCCCCGGGACAGGAAAAACTGTTTTTT; CDR3: CASSPPGQEKLFF
size: NA; J: TRBJ2-4; D: NA; V: TRBV5-1; DNA: TGCGCCAGCAGCTCAGAAGGGGGCATTCAGTACTTC; CDR3: CASSSEGGIQYF
size: NA; J: TRBJ1-2; D: NA; V: TRBV30; DNA: TGTGCCTGGAGTGTAGGGCGGGGGGTATCTAACTATGGCTACACCTTC; CDR3: CAWSVGRGVSNYGYTF
size: once; J: TRBJ1-1; D: TRBD1; V: TRBV4-2; DNA: TGTGCCAGCAGCCAAGATGGGGACAGGGCTGCGGCTTTCTTT; CDR3: CASSQDGDRAAAFF
size: NA; J: TRBJ2-3; D: TRBD2; V: TRBV19; DNA: TGTGCCAGTGGTAGTAGCGGGAGCGGGGGAGATACGCAGTATTTT; CDR3: CASGSSGSGGDTQYF
size: NA; J: TRBJ2-7; D: NA; V: TRBV4-1; DNA: TGCGCCAGCAGCCGAGAGGGGCTTAGTAGGACAGAGACTCGTGAGCAGTACTTC; CDR3: CASSREGLSRTETREQYF
size: NA; J: TRBJ2-2; D: NA; V: TRBV27; DNA: TGTGCCAGCAGTTTATCCCCATGGCAGGTCCACCGGGAGCTGTTTTTT; CDR3: CASSLSPWQVHRELFF
size: NA; J: TRBJ1-3; D: NA; V: TRBV27; DNA: TGTGCCAGCAGTTTGAGGTTAGGAGGCTCCTCCGGAAACACCATATATTTT; CDR3: CASSLRLGGSSGNTIYF
size: NA; J: TRBJ2-2; D: TRBD1; V: TRBV15; DNA: TGTGCCACCAGCCGCAGGGGGACAGACTTGGGCGGGGAGCTGTTTTTT; CDR3: CATSRRGTDLGGELFF
size: NA; J: TRBJ1-2; D: NA; V: TRBV19; DNA: TGTGCCAGTAGCCCACGGAACAGGGTCCAAAACACCTTC; CDR3: CASSPRNRVQNTF
size: NA; J: TRBJ2-7; D: NA; V: TRBV11-2; DNA: TGTGCCAGCAGCTTAGGTTCGACCTGGGGCGAGGCCTACGAGCAGTACTTC; CDR3: CASSLGSTWGEAYEQYF
size: NA; J: TRBJ1-2; D: NA; V: TRBV6-5; DNA: TGTGCCATAAAAGCAGCTGGGGCTTCCCATGGCTACACCTTC; CDR3: CAIKAAGASHGYTF
size: NA; J: TRBJ2-5; D: NA; V: TRBV7-9; DNA: TGTGCCAGCAGCTTAATAGCGGAAGAGACCCAGTACTTC; CDR3: CASSLIAEETQYF
size: NA; J: TRBJ2-7; D: TRBD1; V: TRBV4-1; DNA: TGCGCCAGCAGCCCGGGACAGGGGGCGACCTACGAGCAGTACTTC; CDR3: CASSPGQGATYEQYF
size: NA; J: TRBJ2-2; D: NA; V: TRBV5-6; DNA: TGTGCCAGCATCGGACCGGGATTCACCGGGGAGCTGTTTTTT; CDR3: CASIGPGFTGELFF
size: NA; J: TRBJ1-2; D: TRBD1; V: TRBV19; DNA: TGTGCCAGTAGTGAACACAGGGGGAATGGAGGCTACACCTTC; CDR3: CASSEHRGNGGYTF
size: NA; J: TRBJ2-6; D: NA; V: TRBV27; DNA: TGTGCCAGCAGTCCAAAGGACAGCGTCTTTGGGGCCAACGTCCTGACTTTC; CDR3: CASSPKDSVFGANVLTF
size: once; J: TRBJ2-3; D: TRBD2; V: TRBV12-5; DNA: TGTGCTAGTGGGTACGGAGCGGGAGTAGATACGCAGTATTTT; CDR3: CASGYGAGVDTQYF
size: NA; J: TRBJ2-1; D: TRBD2; V: TRBV11-3; DNA: TGTGCCAGCAGCTTAGATCGTACTGCTAGCGGGAAAAATGAGCAGTTCTTC; CDR3: CASSLDRTASGKNEQFF
size: NA; J: TRBJ2-7; D: NA; V: TRBV7-2; DNA: TGTGCCAGCAGCTTAGTTTCAGGCAGGGCCGACGAGCAGTACTTC; CDR3: CASSLVSGRADEQYF
size: NA; J: TRBJ1-1; D: TRBD1; V: TRBV2; DNA: TGTGCCAGCAGTGTGGGACAGGGGCGGGTGACTGAAGCTTTCTTT; CDR3: CASSVGQGRVTEAFF